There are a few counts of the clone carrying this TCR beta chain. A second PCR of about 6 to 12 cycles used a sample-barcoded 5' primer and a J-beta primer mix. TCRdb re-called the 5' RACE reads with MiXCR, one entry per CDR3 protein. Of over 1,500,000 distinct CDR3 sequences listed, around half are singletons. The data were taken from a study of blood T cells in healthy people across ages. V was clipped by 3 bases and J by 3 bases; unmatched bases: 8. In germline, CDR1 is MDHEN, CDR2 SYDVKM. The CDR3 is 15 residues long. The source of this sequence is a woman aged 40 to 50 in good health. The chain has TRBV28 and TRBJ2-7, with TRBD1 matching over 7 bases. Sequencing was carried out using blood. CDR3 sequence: CASSFAGDSDYEQYF. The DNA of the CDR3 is TGTGCCAGCAGTTTTGCCGGGGACAGCGACTACGAGCAGTACTTC.